This TCR beta chain was identified during a study of blood T cell repertoires in COVID-19. The overall study: The cDNA or gDNA used as material had been derived from T cells, B-cell-depleted T cells, or PBMCs.

Enrollment of patients from Seattle took place during active infection, with longitudinal follow-up. Germline loops: CDR1 LNHDA, CDR2 SQIVND (reference sequence). CDR3 length equals 13 residues. V was cut by 5 bases and J by 4 bases, with 11 bases left in between. Authors' methods: Estimation of nucleated cell counts relied on the amplification of reference gene primers. Sequenced by immunoSEQ multiplex PCR; TCRdb stores in-frame clones only, minus some. V and J calls and clone size follow that table, whereas D and trimming were derived from the DNA. Of 200,000 to 300,000 clones listed, 85% are singletons.

The J gene is TRBJ1-1, the V gene TRBV19; weak D call: TRBD1 (5 bases). Sequences were obtained from peripheral blood. This TCR derives from a man aged 45-60 years with COVID-19, enrolled during active disease. CDR3 residues: CASSPGRATEAFF. In DNA form, the CDR3 reads TGTGCCAGTAGTCCGGGCAGGGCCACTGAAGCTTTCTTT.